These 11 T cell receptor beta chains came from one sample sequenced in a study of blood T cells in healthy people across ages. Sample-barcoded 5' priming and a J-beta primer mix drove a second PCR of roughly 6 to 12 cycles. MiXCR, applied by TCRdb to the 5' RACE reads, yields one record per CDR3 protein. The table lists about 780,000 distinct CDR3 sequences, 35% to 50% of them singletons, with roughly 20% in the top ten. Sequenced input: blood. Receptors originate from a man older than 75 in good health.

This clonotype has just a few counts. The J gene is TRBJ2-6, the V gene TRBV28; D call uncertain. This CDR3 contains 14 residues. V was shortened by 9 bases and J by 0 bases, with 9 bases between the two germline ends. The germline V gene has CDR1 MDHEN and CDR2 SYDVKM. The DNA for the CDR3 is TGTGCCAGAGTTGGGTGCTCTGGGGCCAACGTCCTGACTTTC. This codes for CARVGCSGANVLTF.

V usage is TRBV20-1 and J usage is TRBJ2-1; the D gene is possibly TRBD2 (6 bases). CDR1 is DFQATT and CDR2 is SNEGSKA in the germline V gene (reference sequence). V shed 5 bases and J shed 8 bases, with 16 bases lying between them. This CDR3 contains 13 residues. The CDR3 is CSAGGAPWDEQFF. CDR3 sequence (DNA): TGCAGTGCTGGCGGGGCACCCTGGGATGAGCAGTTCTTC.

A remark on this clonotype: Sequence at one end of the junction differs from germline and may be a read error. V is TRBV28 and J is TRBJ2-3; TRBD1 matches 8 bases. CDR1 is MDHEN and CDR2 is SYDVKM in the germline V gene. The length of the CDR3 is 15 residues. CDR3 region: CASNPAGGGSSTQYF. As DNA, the CDR3 is TGCGCCAGCAACCCCGCAGGGGGCGGGTCGAGTACGCAGTATTTT.

The chain joins TRBV29-1 to TRBJ1-2; no clear D. Germline V lookup: CDR1 SQVTM, CDR2 ANQGSEA. The CDR3 is 11 residues long. V was cut by 5 bases and J by 6 bases, with 10 bases left in between. The CDR3 sequence is CSVLVLDGYTF. The CDR3 coding sequence is TGCAGCGTTTTGGTGTTGGATGGCTACACCTTC. Complete variable domain (other parts from reference TRBV29-1 and TRBJ1-2): SAVISQKPSRDICQRGTSLTIQCQVDSQVTMMFWYRQQPGQSLTLIATANQGSEATYESGFVIDKFPISRPNLTFSTLTVSNMSPEDSSIYLCSVLVLDGYTFGSGTRLTVV.

This clonotype was seen repeatedly, ten times or more. The chain combines TRBV20-1 with TRBJ2-1; D is undetermined. Trimming stripped 6 bases from V and 8 bases from J, with 8 bases between. The CDR3 length is 10 residues. The germline CDR1 and CDR2 sequences are DFQATT and SNEGSKA (reference sequence). CDR3 nucleotide sequence: TGCAGTGCCAGTCCGTATGAGCAGTTCTTC. Protein sequence: CSASPYEQFF.

This chain uses TRBV6-5 with TRBJ1-2; D perhaps matches TRBD1 (6 bases). The CDR3 length is 16 residues. The germline V gene encodes CDR1 MNHEY and CDR2 SVGAGI. Deletions cut 0 bases from V and 4 bases from J, with 15 bases between. CDR3 region: CASSYSVGTSTYGYTF. The CDR3 DNA follows: TGTGCCAGCAGTTACTCGGTTGGGACATCTACCTATGGCTACACCTTC.

This clonotype has a handful of counts. This chain uses TRBV24-1 with TRBJ2-3; 14 bases align to TRBD2. This CDR3 is built from 16 residues. The V segment lost 4 bases and the J segment 5 bases; nucleotides outside the gene matches: 4. CDR1 is KGHDR, CDR2 SFDVKD, per germline. The CDR3 reads CATSDPTSGRGDTQYF. CDR3 sequence (DNA): TGTGCCACCAGTGACCCGACTAGCGGGAGGGGAGATACGCAGTATTTT.

The chain couples TRBV15 to TRBJ2-7; D remains unclear. The CDR3 consists of 14 residues. V dropped 3 bases and J dropped 2 bases, with 11 bases sitting between them. CDR1 and CDR2 from the germline V gene are LNHNV and YYDKDF (reference sequence). DNA of the CDR3: TGTGCCACCAGCAGGGTGGGGTTACCCTACGAGCAGTACTTC. Translation: CATSRVGLPYEQYF.

V and J are TRBV7-2 and TRBJ2-7; 7 bases are a match to TRBD2. V lost 5 bases and J lost 1; bases outside the gene matches: 8. Germline values: CDR1 SGHTA, CDR2 FQGNSA. The CDR3 length is 15 residues. The CDR3 loop reads CASSRTSAVSYEQYF. DNA for the CDR3: TGTGCCAGCAGCCGAACTAGCGCCGTATCCTACGAGCAGTACTTC.

This clonotype was seen at least ten times. DNA for the CDR3: TGTGCCAGCAGCTTAACTGTCCGGTCCGAGCAGTACTTC. Residues: CASSLTVRSEQYF. This chain connects TRBV7-3 to TRBJ2-7; no clear D gene. Germline-derived CDR1 and CDR2 are SGHTA and FQGTGA. Trimming took off 0 bases at V and 6 bases at J, with 9 bases between the two ends. The CDR3 sequence is 13 residues long. Together with reference TRBV7-3 and TRBJ2-7, the CDR3 gives the full variable domain: GAGVSQTPSNKVTEKGKYVELRCDPISGHTALYWYRQSLGQGPEFLIYFQGTGAADDSGLPNDRFFAVRPEGSVSTLKIQRTERGDSAVYLCASSLTVRSEQYFGPGTRLTVT.

This clonotype was seen a single time. The chain uses TRBV28 and TRBJ2-1; D ambiguous. Germline V gives CDR1 MDHEN, CDR2 SYDVKM. CDR3 length: 12 amino acids. V was trimmed by 6 bases and J by 10 bases, leaving 13 bases between them. Here the CDR3 reads CASSGTVGEQFF. The CDR3 nucleotides are TGTGCCAGCAGCGGTACCGTCGGGGAGCAGTTCTTC.